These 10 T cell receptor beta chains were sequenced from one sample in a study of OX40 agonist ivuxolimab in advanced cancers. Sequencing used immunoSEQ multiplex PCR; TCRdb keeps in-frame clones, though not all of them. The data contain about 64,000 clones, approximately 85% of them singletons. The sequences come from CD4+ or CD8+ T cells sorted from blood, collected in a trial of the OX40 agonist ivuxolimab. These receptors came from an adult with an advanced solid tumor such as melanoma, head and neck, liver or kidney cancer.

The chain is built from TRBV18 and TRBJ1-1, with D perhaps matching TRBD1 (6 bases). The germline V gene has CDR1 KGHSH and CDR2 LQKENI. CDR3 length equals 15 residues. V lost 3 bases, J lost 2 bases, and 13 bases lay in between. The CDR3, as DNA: TGTGCCAGCTCACCCAAACAGGGAGGTAACACTGAAGCTTTCTTT. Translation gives CASSPKQGGNTEAFF.

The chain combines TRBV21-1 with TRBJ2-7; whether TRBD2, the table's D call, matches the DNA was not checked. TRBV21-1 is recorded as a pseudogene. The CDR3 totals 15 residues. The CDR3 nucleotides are TGTGCCAGCAGCAAAAGCGGGAGCTGGTTCTACGAGCAGTACTTC. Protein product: CASSKSGSWFYEQYF.

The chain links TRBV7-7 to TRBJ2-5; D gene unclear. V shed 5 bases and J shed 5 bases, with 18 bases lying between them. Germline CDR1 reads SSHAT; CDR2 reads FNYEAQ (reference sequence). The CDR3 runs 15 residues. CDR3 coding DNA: TGTGCCAGCAGCACCACGACTTCCCAGAGGGAGACCCAGTACTTC. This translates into CASSTTTSQRETQYF.

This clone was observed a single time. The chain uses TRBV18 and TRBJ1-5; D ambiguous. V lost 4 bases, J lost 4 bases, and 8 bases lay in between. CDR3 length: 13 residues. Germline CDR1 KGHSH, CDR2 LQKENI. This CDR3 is CASSRAVNQPQHF. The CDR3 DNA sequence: TGTGCCAGCTCACGGGCGGTTAATCAGCCCCAGCATTTT.

Written as DNA, the CDR3 is TGTGCCAGCAGGTTAGCGGGGGCCCAAGAGACCCAGTACTTC. Translated: CASRLAGAQETQYF. This rearrangement joins TRBV6-6 to TRBJ2-5; 9 nucleotides align to TRBD2. Per germline, CDR1 MNHNY and CDR2 SVGAGI (reference sequence). CDR3 length: 14 residues. V dropped 6 bases and J dropped 1; count of bases not matched to a gene: 3.

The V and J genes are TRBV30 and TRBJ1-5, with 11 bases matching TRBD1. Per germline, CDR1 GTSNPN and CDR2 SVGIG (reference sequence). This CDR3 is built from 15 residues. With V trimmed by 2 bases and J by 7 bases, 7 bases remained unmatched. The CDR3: CAWSRGGQGDQPQHF. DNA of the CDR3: TGTGCCTGGAGTCGGGGGGGACAGGGGGACCAGCCCCAGCATTTT.

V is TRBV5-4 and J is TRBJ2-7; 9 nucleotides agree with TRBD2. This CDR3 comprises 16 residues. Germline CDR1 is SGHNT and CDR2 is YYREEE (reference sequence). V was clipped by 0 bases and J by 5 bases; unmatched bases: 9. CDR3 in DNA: TGTGCCAGCAGCTTGGGAAGCGGGAGGTCTAACAACGAGCAGTACTTC. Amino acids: CASSLGSGRSNNEQYF.

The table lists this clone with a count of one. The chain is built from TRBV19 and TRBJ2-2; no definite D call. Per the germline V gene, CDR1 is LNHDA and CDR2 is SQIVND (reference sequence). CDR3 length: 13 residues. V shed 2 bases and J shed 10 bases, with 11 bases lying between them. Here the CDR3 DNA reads TGTGCCAGTAGTATATCACGGCGCGAGGAGCTGTTTTTT. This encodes CASSISRREELFF.

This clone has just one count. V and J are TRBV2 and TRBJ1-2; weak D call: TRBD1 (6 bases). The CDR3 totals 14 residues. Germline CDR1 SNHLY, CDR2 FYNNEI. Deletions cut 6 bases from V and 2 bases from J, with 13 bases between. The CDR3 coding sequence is TGTGCCAGCAGATACAGGGCATCCAACTATGGCTACACCTTC. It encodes CASRYRASNYGYTF. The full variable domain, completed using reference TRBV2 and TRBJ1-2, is EPEVTQTPSHQVTQMGQEVILRCVPISNHLYFYWYRQILGQKVEFLVSFYNNEISEKSEIFDDQFSVERPDGSNFTLKIRSTKLEDSAMYFCASRYRASNYGYTFGSGTRLTVV.

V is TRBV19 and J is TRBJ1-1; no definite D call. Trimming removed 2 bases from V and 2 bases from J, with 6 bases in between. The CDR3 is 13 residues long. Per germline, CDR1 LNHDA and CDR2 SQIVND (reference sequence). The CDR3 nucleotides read TGTGCCAGTAGTATACAGGCTAACACTGAAGCTTTCTTT. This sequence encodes CASSIQANTEAFF.